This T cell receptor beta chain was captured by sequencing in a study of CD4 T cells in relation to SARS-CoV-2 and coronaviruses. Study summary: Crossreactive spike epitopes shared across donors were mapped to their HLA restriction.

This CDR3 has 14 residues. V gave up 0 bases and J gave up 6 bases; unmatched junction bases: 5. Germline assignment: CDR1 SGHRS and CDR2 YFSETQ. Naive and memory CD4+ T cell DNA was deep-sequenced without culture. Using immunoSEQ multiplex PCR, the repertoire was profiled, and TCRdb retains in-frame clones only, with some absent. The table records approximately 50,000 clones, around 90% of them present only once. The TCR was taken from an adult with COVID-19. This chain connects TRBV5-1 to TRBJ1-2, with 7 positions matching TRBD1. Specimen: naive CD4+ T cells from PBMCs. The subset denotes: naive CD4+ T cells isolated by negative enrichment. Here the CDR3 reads CASSLGQGLDGYTF. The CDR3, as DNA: TGCGCCAGCAGCTTGGGACAGGGTTTGGATGGCTACACCTTC.